This entry is about one T cell receptor (beta chain). This sample was included in a study of graft-versus-host responses after intestinal transplantation. To release intraepithelial and lamina propria lymphocytes, the graft tissue was processed. This CDR3 has 14 amino acids. Germline CDR1 SGDLS, CDR2 YYNGEE. Trimming stripped 0 bases from V and 3 bases from J, with 7 bases between. The repertoire was sequenced with immunoSEQ multiplex PCR; TCRdb's copy has only in-frame clones and lacks some. The sample includes approximately 63,000 clones, roughly nine tenths seen only once; the top ten take 1.5% to 2%.

V is TRBV9 and J is TRBJ1-3; D not resolved. The clonotype comes from a human patient who received an intestinal transplant, so some T cells may come from the graft donor. Sequenced here: ileum tissue, sampled approximately 370 days after transplant. The CDR3 bases are TGTGCCAGCAGCGTAGAAGGGTATGGAAACACCATATATTTT. It yields the protein CASSVEGYGNTIYF.